This section outlines one T cell receptor (beta chain) sequence together with its context. The antigen remains unidentified. The data derive from a study of cytomegalovirus exposure and HLA in healthy donors. Points from the study as a whole: CMV serostatus was the sole immune exposure data available. Analysis was performed later, and it showed HLA-associated TCR beta chains to be more clonally expanded than equally common others.

The CDR3 covers 15 residues. J gave up 3 bases and V 5 bases, and 8 bases lay outside the gene matches. Germline loops: CDR1 MNHNS, CDR2 SASEGT. It was with 60 Vbeta and 13 Jbeta primers that the PCR ran. Repertoires were generated with immunoSEQ multiplex PCR, while TCRdb's copy carries only in-frame clones and drops some. Among about 160,000 clones listed, around 76% were seen once. The TCR sequence derives from a man aged 35-49 years in good health and CMV-seropositive. Sequencing was performed on PBMCs. The rearrangement uses TRBV6-1 and TRBJ1-2; TRBD1 matches at 8 bases. The CDR3 DNA is TGTGCCAGCAGTCTTAATCAGGGGGCGCACTATGGCTACACCTTC. Encoded protein: CASSLNQGAHYGYTF.